This is a list of T cell receptor beta chains from one sample in a study of T-cell memory formation after mild COVID-19. TCRdb itself ran the 5' RACE reads through MiXCR, one entry per CDR3 protein. The sample has 350,000 or so distinct CDR3 sequences, over 10% seen once. Sequences were obtained from PBMCs or a T cell subset sorted from them (not recorded which). The receptors derive from a man between 18 and 29 years old who had mild COVID-19 (a few samples of this study predate the infection). Cell type and time point are not known. Both conserved end residues are part of each CDR3. The D gene is left open where the match is weak. Only part of the rows carry a size: once, few, many, or a class if the clone is expanded.

clone size,D gene,V gene,J gene,CDR3 length,CDR3 DNA,CDR3 protein
few,TRBD2,TRBV13,TRBJ2-7,15,TGTGCCAGCAGCACGACCAGAGGGGCGGGGGACGAGCAGTACTTC,CASSTTRGAGDEQYF
many,.,TRBV7-9,TRBJ1-2,13,TGTGCCAGCAGCTTTGACGGTGGCTATGGCTACACCTTC,CASSFDGGYGYTF
.,.,TRBV6-5,TRBJ1-1,15,TGTGACAGCAGTTACTCGGGGGCGCAAAACACTGAAGCTTTCTTT,CDSSYSGAQNTEAFF
many,.,TRBV6-2/TRBV6-3,TRBJ1-5,15,TGTGCCAGCAGTGAGCCCCTCTCCTTCAATCAGCCCCAGCATTTT,CASSEPLSFNQPQHF
few,.,TRBV5-1,TRBJ2-3,12,TGCGCCAGCAAAGTAGGTGCAGATACGCAGTATTTT,CASKVGADTQYF
few,.,TRBV6-2/TRBV6-3,TRBJ1-5,18,TGTGCCAGCAGTTACTCGGCGTTTATAGATCGTGGCCATCAGCCCCAGCATTTT,CASSYSAFIDRGHQPQHF
.,.,TRBV19,TRBJ1-2,12,TGTGCCAGTAGTAGTCGACAAGATGGCTACACCTTC,CASSSRQDGYTF
few,.,TRBV12-3/TRBV12-4,TRBJ1-5,14,TGTGCCAGCAGACAGCGGGGGGTAGGGCAGCCCCAGCATTTT,CASRQRGVGQPQHF
few,TRBD1,TRBV19,TRBJ1-1,13,TGTGCCAGTGCAGTACAGGGGGACACTGAAGCTTTCTTT,CASAVQGDTEAFF
.,TRBD2,TRBV2,TRBJ2-2,15,TGTGCCAGCAGTGAAGGGGGGACTAGCCCGGGGGAGCTGTTTTTT,CASSEGGTSPGELFF
few,.,TRBV6-5,TRBJ1-2,15,TGTGCCAGCAGTTACCAGCGGGGCCTTAACTATGGCTACACCTTC,CASSYQRGLNYGYTF
few,.,TRBV19,TRBJ2-5,12,TGTGCCACCGCAACAGGAAAAGAGACCCAGTACTTC,CATATGKETQYF
few,TRBD1,TRBV19,TRBJ1-6,14,TGTGCCAGTGGGGGGACAGGGGGTAATTCACCCCTCCACTTT,CASGGTGGNSPLHF
.,.,TRBV12-3/TRBV12-4,TRBJ2-3,12,TGTGCCAGCAGGTACGGGCCAGATACGCAGTATTTT,CASRYGPDTQYF
.,.,TRBV5-1,TRBJ1-2,15,TGCGCCAGCAGCTTGGGGGTTGGAGGGCTCTATGGCTACACCTTC,CASSLGVGGLYGYTF
.,.,TRBV7-3,TRBJ2-1,15,TGTGCCAGCAGCTTAACGGTCGGCCCATGGGATGAGCAGTTCTTC,CASSLTVGPWDEQFF
few,TRBD2,TRBV19,TRBJ2-2,16,TGTGCCAGTAGCGCCCAGCGGGGGGGTAGAACCGGGGAGCTGTTTTTT,CASSAQRGGRTGELFF
.,.,TRBV20-1,TRBJ2-2,14,TGCAGTGCTAAGGGGCCCCATTGGACCGGGGAGCTGTTTTTT,CSAKGPHWTGELFF
few,.,TRBV6-2/TRBV6-3,TRBJ2-5,13,TGTGCCAGCAGCCTCTACTTTCAAGAGACCCAGTACTTC,CASSLYFQETQYF
few,TRBD2,TRBV7-8,TRBJ2-1,18,TGTGCCAGCAGCTTAGTTCCTAGCGGGGGCCTCTCCTACAATGAGCAGTTCTTC,CASSLVPSGGLSYNEQFF
.,.,TRBV25-1,TRBJ2-7,15,TGTGCCAGCAGTGAGTTAGGGGGACAAGGCTACGAGCAGTACTTC,CASSELGGQGYEQYF
many,.,TRBV3-1,TRBJ1-1,12,TGTGCCAGCAGCCCCCGGGGCAGGAGGGCTTTCTTT,CASSPRGRRAFF
.,.,TRBV6-1,TRBJ1-2,15,TGTGCCAGCAGTGAAAGCAGGGCGGCGAACTATGGCTACACCTTC,CASSESRAANYGYTF
few,.,TRBV7-9,TRBJ2-1,14,TGTGCCAGCAGCGTAAACCTCGAAGAGAATGAGCAGTTCTTC,CASSVNLEENEQFF
.,.,TRBV6-5,TRBJ1-1,12,TGTGCCAGCAGTTCCCCGAGGGGAAAAGCTTTCTTT,CASSSPRGKAFF